Given below is one T cell receptor beta chain in context. This receptor's antigen is unknown. Base qualities are not provided; no much larger clone lies one nucleotide away. This specimen comes from a study of shared clonotypes between healthy human individuals (dated by TCRdb to the early 2020s). Describing the broader study: A couple of women and a few men aged 18 to 49 years were included in the cohort. Per donor, three plates each were used for CD4 naive and CD4 memory, two for CD8 naive, and one for CD8 memory. To estimate repertoire size and how much clonotypes are shared between individuals, the study performed deep sequencing of blood TCR repertoires from 4 to 6 healthy adults. To increase sequencing depth and limit assay-specific biases, TCR repertoire library preparation and sequencing were carried out by different laboratories using diverse techniques. Per donor, leukapheresis produced somewhere between about 0.9 and 10 billion PBMCs. General findings and caveats noted by the study authors: Pairwise subsampling led to the expectation that sequencing depth would affect the degree of clonotype sharing among donors. Sampling was restricted to blood, and TCR repertoires in tissue are likely to differ from TCR repertoires in blood. Sharing across several donors was observed for around 5% of naive CD4, over 3% of naive CD8, over 2% of memory CD4, and around 0.42% of memory CD8 clonotypes. Compared with non-shared clonotypes, clonotypes shared by all four sorted-subset donors had higher generation probabilities. Larger estimated clonotype richness was generally found for naive subsets than for memory subsets. The small number of donors limited the genetic and exposure-history diversity represented. Even with the large sequencing depth, rarefaction of the sorted-subset datasets indicated that sequencing was incomplete.

TCR CDR3 regions were amplified from genomic DNA by multiplex PCR using the deep immunoSEQ assay. Genomic DNA extracted from each cell subset was distributed evenly over all wells of several immunoSEQ 96-well plates, and each plate served as one replicate. For sorted subsets, around 200 ng genomic DNA, equal to 30,000 to 35,000 T cell genomes, was loaded into each replicate PCR. Purified libraries were quantified with a Qubit 3.0 fluorometer, sized on a Bioanalyzer 2100, and re-quantified with the KAPA Library Quantification kit. Every immunoSEQ 96-well plate was sequenced on a dedicated single-read 150-cycle Illumina NextSeq 550 flow cell. From the authors' description of their analysis: The immunoSEQ output contained only junctional sequences without quality scores, so filtering could not match that applied to full-length reads. To assign V/J genes and CDR3, sequences were annotated against IMGT germline references using PyIR, a Python wrapper for IgBLAST v1.9. Reads with weak V/J assignments (E-value above 1e-6), missing CDR3, stop codons, out-of-frame junctions, or ambiguous translated residues were removed. V3J clonotypes were defined as sequences sharing the same inferred V gene, J gene, and CDR3 amino acid sequence. Percentage overlap between repertoires was calculated by dividing the number of shared unique clonotypes by the size of the smaller repertoire. Repertoire richness was assessed with RTK rarefaction, the Chao1 estimator, and Recon v2.1 estimates of unobserved clonotypes. For all TCRbeta clonotypes obtained by the gDNA method from a few donors, generation probabilities were computed with OLGA. TCRdb carries this immuneACCESS record with in-frame sequences only. Its versions omit some clonotypes, under half of them owing to an unresolved V gene in the studies checked, with the rest unexplained. V and J calls and clone size are copied from that table; D and trimming were computed from the DNA. This sample has over a million clones in its table, and around 78% of those were observed once. Under 0.8% of the sample rests with the top ten.

Trimming removed 0 bases from V and 8 bases from J, leaving 10 bases between the germline ends. The germline V gene sets CDR1 to LGHNA and CDR2 to YSLEER. The CDR3 numbers 14 residues from cysteine through phenylalanine. Left in the record is the CDR3 DNA by itself, 42 bases read in frame from the first base. Donors were healthy HIV-negative adults with no recently reported acute infections or vaccinations. All donors were Caucasian adults living in Nashville, Tennessee, USA. CD4+ T cells were enriched through magnetic negative selection, after which naive cells were positively selected on CD45RA and the remaining negative fraction served as the memory subset. After blood collection by leukapheresis, PBMCs were isolated using Ficoll-Histopaque density gradient centrifugation and then cryopreserved in the vapor phase of liquid nitrogen. Analytical flow cytometry was used to check the purity and quantity of each magnetically sorted T cell population. Genomic DNA was isolated from every sorted fraction and measured by UV absorbance on a Nanodrop 2000c.

The chain is made from TRBV4-3 and TRBJ1-4, with no D gene named confidently. The receptor comes from a man between 18 and 29 years old in good health. Some clones in this sample may be carry-over from other donors' samples. The sequenced sample consisted of memory CD4+ T cells from PBMCs. The cell subset or site tag for this specimen amounts to: CD45RA-negative fraction. The CDR3 reads CASSQEHLGEKLFF. The nucleotide sequence reads TGCGCCAGCAGCCAAGAGCACTTAGGGGAAAAACTGTTTTTT.